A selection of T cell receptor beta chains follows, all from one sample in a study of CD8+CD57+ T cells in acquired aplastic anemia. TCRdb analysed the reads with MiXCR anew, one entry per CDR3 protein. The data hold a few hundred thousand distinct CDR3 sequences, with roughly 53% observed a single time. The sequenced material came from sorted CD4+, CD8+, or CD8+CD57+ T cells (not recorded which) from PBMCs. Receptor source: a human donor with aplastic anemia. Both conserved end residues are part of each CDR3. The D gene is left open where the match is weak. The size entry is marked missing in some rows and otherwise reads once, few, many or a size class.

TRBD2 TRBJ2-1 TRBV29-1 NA TGCAGCGTTCCTAGCGGAGCCGGGGTGGTTGAGCAGTTCTTC CSVPSGAGVVEQFF
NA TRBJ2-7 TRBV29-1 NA TGCAGCGTTGTAGCGGCCTACGAGCAGTACTTC CSVVAAYEQYF
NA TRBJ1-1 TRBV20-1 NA TGCAGTGCTCCCTCCGGGGGCACTGAAGCTTTCTTT CSAPSGGTEAFF
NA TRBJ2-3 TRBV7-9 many TGTGCCAGCAGCTTAGATGAGAGCCTCACAGATACGCAGTATTTT CASSLDESLTDTQYF
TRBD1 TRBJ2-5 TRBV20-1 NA TGCAGTGCTTCTACAGGGGCGGCTAGCCGAATACAAGAGACCCAGTACTTC CSASTGAASRIQETQYF
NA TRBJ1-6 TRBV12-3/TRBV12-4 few TGTGCCAGCAGTGGGGGGAATTCACCCCTCCACTTT CASSGGNSPLHF
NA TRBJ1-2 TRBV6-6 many TGTGCCAGCAGTTACTCGGCGGCAGGGAGCTATGGCTACACCTTC CASSYSAAGSYGYTF
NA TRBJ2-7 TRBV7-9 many TGTGCCGGATCCCGGAGCTCCTACGAGCAGTACTTC CAGSRSSYEQYF
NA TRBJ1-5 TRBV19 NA TGTGCCAGTAGTATAGGCAGGGACCGGAATCAGCCCCAGCATTTT CASSIGRDRNQPQHF
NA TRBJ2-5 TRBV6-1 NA TGTGCCAGCAGCAGTAACCCCCAGTACTTC CASSSNPQYF
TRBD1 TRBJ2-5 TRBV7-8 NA TGTGCCAGCAGCTTAGGGACAGGGGTGGGGACCCAGTACTTC CASSLGTGVGTQYF
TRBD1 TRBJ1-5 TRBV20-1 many TGCAGTGCTAACCGGGACAGAAACGGATGGGCTCAGCCCCAGCATTTT CSANRDRNGWAQPQHF
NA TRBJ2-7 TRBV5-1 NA TGCGCCAGCAGCACCCGGGAGTCGCACGAGCAGTACTTC CASSTRESHEQYF
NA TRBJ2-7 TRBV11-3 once TGTGCCAGCAGCTTAGGAGTAAGCCAGGGAAAGTACGAGCAGTACTTC CASSLGVSQGKYEQYF
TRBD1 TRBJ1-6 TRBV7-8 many TGTGCCAGCAGCTCTCGGGGCGGACAGGGAAAGAAGGGGAGCTCCTATAATTCACCCCTCCACTTT CASSSRGGQGKKGSSYNSPLHF
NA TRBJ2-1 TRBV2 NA TGTGCCAGCAGTCTTACTTCCTCTAGGATCCCGATTGAGCAGTTCTTC CASSLTSSRIPIEQFF
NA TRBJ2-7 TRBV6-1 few TGTGCCAGCAGTTCGGACGGAGCCTACGAGCAGTACTTC CASSSDGAYEQYF
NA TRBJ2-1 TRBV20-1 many TGCAGTGCTAGAGATCAAGGGCCGCGCGGGGCTCGCAATGAGCAGTTCTTC CSARDQGPRGARNEQFF
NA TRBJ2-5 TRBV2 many TGTGCCAGCAGTCGGGGCGGGGCCACATACTTC CASSRGGATYF
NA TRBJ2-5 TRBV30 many TGTGCCTGGAGTGTGAGACTAGGGTTAGAGACCCAGTACTTC CAWSVRLGLETQYF
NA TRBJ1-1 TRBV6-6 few TGTGCCAGCGGTTGGGGGGGCAACACTGAAGCTTTCTTT CASGWGGNTEAFF
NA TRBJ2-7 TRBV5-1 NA TGCGCCAGCAGAATGGGGTCTGGGTCCTACGAGCAGTACTTC CASRMGSGSYEQYF
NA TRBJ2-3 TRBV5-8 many TGTGCCAGCAGCGTGGCTAGCACAGATACGCAGTATTTT CASSVASTDTQYF
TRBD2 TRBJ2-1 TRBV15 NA TGTGCCACCAGCAGAGGAGGTAGCGGGAGGAGCAATGAGCAGTTCTTC CATSRGGSGRSNEQFF
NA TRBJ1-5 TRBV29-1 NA TGCAGCGTTGCAGGGACGGGCAATCAGCCCCAGCATTTT CSVAGTGNQPQHF
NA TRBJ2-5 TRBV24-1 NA TGTGCCACCAGTGACCCGACAGAAAATCAAGAGACCCAGTACTTC CATSDPTENQETQYF
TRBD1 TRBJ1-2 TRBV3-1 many TGTGCCAGCAGCCAAAGTCAAGGTGGACAGGGGTATGGCTACACCTTC CASSQSQGGQGYGYTF
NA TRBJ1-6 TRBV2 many TGTGCCAGCAGTCCAGGGGATGGGGGCTATAATTCACCCCTCCACTTT CASSPGDGGYNSPLHF
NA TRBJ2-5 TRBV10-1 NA TGCGCCAGCAGTGAAGCGGGACTCTCTCAGGGGGAAACCCAGTACTTC CASSEAGLSQGETQYF
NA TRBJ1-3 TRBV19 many TGTGCCAGTAGTAGGAGACCGGAACGGATTTTAGGAAACACCATATATTTT CASSRRPERILGNTIYF
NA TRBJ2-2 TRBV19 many TGTGCCAGTAGTATAGTAGGGGCCAGCACCGGGGAGCTGTTTTTT CASSIVGASTGELFF
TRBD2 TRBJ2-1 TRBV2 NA TGTGCCATCCGAATAGGACTAGCGGGGGGGGGCTACAATGAGCAGTTCTTC CAIRIGLAGGGYNEQFF
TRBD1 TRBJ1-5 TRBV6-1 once TGTGCCACCGTGATCAGGGGGCAGTTCGGCAATCAGCCCCAGCATTTT CATVIRGQFGNQPQHF
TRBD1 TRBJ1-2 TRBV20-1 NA TGCAGTGCTCCTAGCGGGACAGGGGGCGTTCGGGACTATGGCTACACCTTC CSAPSGTGGVRDYGYTF
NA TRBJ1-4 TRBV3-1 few TGTGCCAGCAGCCAAGGGGGGCGAGGAGGTGAAAAACTGTTTTTT CASSQGGRGGEKLFF
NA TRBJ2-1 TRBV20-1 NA TGCAGTGCTAGAGAAGGGATACTAGTTGGGCAGTTCTTC CSAREGILVGQFF
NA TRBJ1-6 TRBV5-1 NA TGCGCCAGCAGCCCTGAATCCTCGGGCCAGCAATTTTCACCCCTCCACTTT CASSPESSGQQFSPLHF
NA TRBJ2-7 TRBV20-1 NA TGCAGTGCGACCCCTAGCGTTGGGAGCTCCTACGAGCAGTACTTC CSATPSVGSSYEQYF
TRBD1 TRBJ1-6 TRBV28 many TGTGCCAGTAATCCCAGGGGGCGATCACCCCTCCACTTT CASNPRGRSPLHF
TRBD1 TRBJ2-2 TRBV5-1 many TGCGCCAGCAGCAACCGGGACAGGAACCCTGCGAACACCGGGGAGCTGTTTTTT CASSNRDRNPANTGELFF
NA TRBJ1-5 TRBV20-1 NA TGCAGTGCTAGAGCCCCAGCTTCCAGCGGCAGGGAACAGCCCCAGCATTTT CSARAPASSGREQPQHF
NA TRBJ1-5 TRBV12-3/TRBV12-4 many TGTGCCAGCAGCTTAGGGGGGGGCAATCAGCCCCAGCATTTT CASSLGGGNQPQHF
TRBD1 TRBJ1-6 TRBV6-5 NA TGTGCCAGCAGTTACTCGGGACAGAGTGTTTCACCCCTCCACTTT CASSYSGQSVSPLHF
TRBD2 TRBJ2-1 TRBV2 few TGTGCCAGCAGCCCCGGGACTAGCGGGGGCAATGAGCAGTTCTTC CASSPGTSGGNEQFF
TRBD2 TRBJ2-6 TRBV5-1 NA TGCGCCAGCAGCGGTAGAACTAGCGGGGGGGCCAACGTCCTGACTTTC CASSGRTSGGANVLTF
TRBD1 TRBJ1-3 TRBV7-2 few TGTGCCAGCAGCTTACAGGGCAGGGGGATCGGAAACACCATATATTTT CASSLQGRGIGNTIYF
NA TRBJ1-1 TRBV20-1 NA TGCAGTGCTGAAGGGGCTAGCGGGAGTTACACTGAAGCTTTCTTT CSAEGASGSYTEAFF
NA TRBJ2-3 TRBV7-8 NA TGTGCCAGCAGCTTAGCTCCAGCTACAGATACGCAGTATTTT CASSLAPATDTQYF
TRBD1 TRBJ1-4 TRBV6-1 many TGTGCCAGCAGTGACGGGACAGCTAATGAAAAACTGTTTTTT CASSDGTANEKLFF
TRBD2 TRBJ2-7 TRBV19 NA TGTGCCAGTAGTATAACACTAGCGGGACCCTACGAGCAGTACTTC CASSITLAGPYEQYF
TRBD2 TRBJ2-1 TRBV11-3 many TGTGCCAGCAGCCCAGGACTAGCGGGGGGGGAGGACAATGAGCAGTTCTTC CASSPGLAGGEDNEQFF
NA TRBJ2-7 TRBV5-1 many TGCGCCAGCAGCTGGAGTAGGGACTCCTCCTACGAGCAGTACTTC CASSWSRDSSYEQYF
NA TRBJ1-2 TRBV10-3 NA TGTGCCATCAGTGCACAATACGGGGGGTTTCGAGATGGCTACACCTTC CAISAQYGGFRDGYTF
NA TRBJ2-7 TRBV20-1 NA TGCAGTGCTACGAACCTTGAGGGGCAGTACTTC CSATNLEGQYF